Described below is a single TCR beta chain sequence and its context. Methods used by the authors: The authors estimated nucleated cell counts from reference gene primer amplification. This table comes from immunoSEQ multiplex PCR, and its TCRdb copy is limited to in-frame clones, with some not included. V and J calls plus clone size are reproduced from that table; the DNA served to infer D and trimming. The sample contains a few hundred thousand clones, 75% to 90% of which appear only once. This entry is derived from a study of blood T cell repertoires in COVID-19. Germline V CDR1 and CDR2: MNHEY, SMNVEV (reference sequence). V dropped 0 bases and J dropped 8 bases, with 15 bases sitting between them. The CDR3 runs to 15 residues.

The chain joins TRBV27 to TRBJ2-3; D call uncertain. Sequencing was carried out using peripheral blood. The source is a woman under 40 with active or convalescent COVID-19. CDR3 in amino acids: CASSLSPPAAATQYF. The CDR3 region has the DNA TGTGCCAGCAGTTTATCCCCCCCCGCCGCGGCTACGCAGTATTTT.